Listed below are T cell receptor beta chains from one sample, sequenced in a study of T cell responses to AZD1222 COVID-19 vaccine. Sequencing used immunoSEQ multiplex PCR; TCRdb keeps in-frame clones, though not all of them. The sample lists a few hundred thousand clones, roughly 93% occurring once. The source material was peripheral blood, sampled on day 0 of AZD1222 vaccination. The source is an adult in good health. Each CDR3 is given with its conserved first and last residue. The D gene is left open where the match is weak. Clone sizes are given selectively: once, few, many, or a class where the clone is expanded.

j_call clone_size d_call v_call cdr3_aa cdr3_nt
TRBJ2-3 - - TRBV27 CASSSLRGDTQYF TGTGCCAGCAGCTCCCTACGGGGAGATACGCAGTATTTT
TRBJ1-2 - TRBD1 TRBV13 CASSLGDRGYGYTF TGTGCCAGCAGCTTAGGGGACAGGGGCTATGGCTACACCTTC
TRBJ1-1 - - TRBV28 CASSLLTRDTEAFF TGTGCCAGCAGTTTATTGACCCGGGACACTGAAGCTTTCTTT
TRBJ1-1 - TRBD1 TRBV19 CASRRRDRARETEAFF TGTGCCAGTAGGAGACGGGACAGGGCGAGGGAGACTGAAGCTTTCTTT
TRBJ1-4 - - TRBV5-4 CASSGGETNEKLFF TGTGCCAGCAGCGGAGGGGAGACTAATGAAAAACTGTTTTTT
TRBJ2-7 - TRBD2 TRBV10-3 CATSGINSEQYF TGTGCCACTAGCGGGATCAACAGCGAGCAGTACTTC
TRBJ2-1 - - TRBV6-5 CASSSYDNEQFF TGTGCCAGCAGTTCGTACGACAATGAGCAGTTCTTC
TRBJ2-1 - - TRBV2 CASSVEVLAPNEQFF TGTGCCAGCAGTGTGGAGGTACTAGCTCCGAATGAGCAGTTCTTC
TRBJ1-2 - - TRBV5-1 CASSLFGDDGYTF TGCGCCAGCAGCTTATTTGGGGACGATGGCTACACCTTC
TRBJ1-6 - TRBD1 TRBV9 CASSALGQENSPLHF TGTGCCAGCAGCGCCCTCGGACAGGAGAATTCACCCCTCCACTTT
TRBJ2-7 - - TRBV6-1 CASSEALRQIYEQYF TGTGCCAGCAGTGAAGCGCTTCGGCAAATCTACGAGCAGTACTTC
TRBJ1-6 - - TRBV6-4 CASHRDVRQSPLHF TGTGCCAGCCACCGGGACGTCCGACAGTCACCCCTCCACTTT
TRBJ1-6 once - TRBV19 CASSYLNSPLHF TGTGCCAGTAGTTATCTAAATTCACCCCTCCACTTT
TRBJ2-1 - - TRBV6-5 CASMVGAGYNEQFF TGTGCCAGCATGGTAGGCGCTGGGTACAATGAGCAGTTCTTC
TRBJ1-2 - TRBD1 TRBV28 CASSLWDRGGGYTF TGTGCCAGCAGTTTATGGGACAGGGGGGGTGGCTACACCTTC
TRBJ1-2 - - TRBV27 CASSLRPRAGYTF TGTGCCAGCAGTCTTCGGCCAAGGGCTGGCTACACCTTC
TRBJ1-3 few TRBD1 TRBV4-1 CASSQGTRQGSGNTIYF TGCGCCAGCAGCCAAGGAACAAGACAGGGATCGGGAAACACCATATATTTT
TRBJ2-5 - TRBD1 TRBV5-8 CASSFRGTGAETQYF TGTGCCAGCAGCTTTAGGGGAACAGGGGCAGAGACCCAGTACTTC
TRBJ1-2 - TRBD1 TRBV19 CASSPQGARRGYTF TGTGCCAGTAGTCCCCAGGGGGCTCGGCGTGGCTACACCTTC
TRBJ1-3 - - TRBV9 CASSVAPSSGNTIYF TGTGCCAGCAGCGTAGCCCCTAGCTCTGGAAACACCATATATTTT
TRBJ2-7 - - TRBV9 CASSVGIRNSSYEQYF TGTGCCAGCAGCGTAGGAATACGGAACAGCTCCTACGAGCAGTACTTC
TRBJ1-1 - TRBD1 TRBV7-9 CASSFTGVNTEAFF TGTGCCAGCAGCTTTACAGGGGTCAACACTGAAGCTTTCTTT
TRBJ2-7 - TRBD1 TRBV27 CASSSPWTGRPYEQYF TGTGCCAGCAGCTCTCCCTGGACAGGGAGACCCTACGAGCAGTACTTC
TRBJ2-1 - TRBD2 TRBV9 CASSVGASGRAVHEQFF TGTGCCAGCAGCGTAGGGGCTAGCGGGAGGGCAGTCCATGAGCAGTTCTTC
TRBJ1-2 once - TRBV2 CASSEEGWDGYTF TGTGCCAGCAGTGAAGAGGGGTGGGATGGCTACACCTTC
TRBJ2-6 - - TRBV27 CASSLNVLTF TGTGCCAGCAGTTTAAACGTCCTGACTTTC
TRBJ2-7 - - TRBV19 CASSPSWTSSYEQYF TGTGCCAGTAGTCCCAGTTGGACGTCTTCCTACGAGCAGTACTTC
TRBJ2-5 - - TRBV7-6 CASSLVKGETQYF TGTGCCAGCAGCTTAGTTAAGGGTGAGACCCAGTACTTC
TRBJ2-1 - TRBD2 TRBV10-1 CASSEFLTSGRLNEQFF TGCGCCAGCAGTGAATTTTTGACTAGCGGAAGGCTAAATGAGCAGTTCTTC
TRBJ1-3 - - TRBV10-3 CAIRLGSGNTIYF TGTGCCATCAGGCTGGGCTCTGGAAACACCATATATTTT
TRBJ2-1 - - TRBV9 CASSGGSSYNEQFF TGTGCCAGCAGCGGGGGTAGCTCCTACAATGAGCAGTTCTTC
TRBJ2-7 - TRBD2 TRBV5-6 CASSLRGVYEQYF TGTGCCAGCAGCCTCCGGGGGGTCTACGAGCAGTACTTC
TRBJ1-5 - - TRBV2 CASSERLEGNQPQHF TGTGCCAGCAGTGAGAGGTTGGAGGGGAATCAGCCCCAGCATTTT
TRBJ1-2 - - TRBV6-1 CASSEGGVGYTF TGTGCCAGCAGTGAAGGAGGGGTTGGCTACACCTTC
TRBJ1-4 once - TRBV7-6 CASSLELSKRDEKLFF TGTGCCAGCAGCTTAGAGCTTTCAAAACGAGATGAAAAACTGTTTTTT
TRBJ2-7 - TRBD1 TRBV20-1 CSLTTGREQYF TGCAGTCTAACGACAGGGCGCGAGCAGTACTTC
TRBJ2-2 - - TRBV27 CASSVNTGELFF TGTGCCAGCAGTGTGAACACCGGGGAGCTGTTTTTT